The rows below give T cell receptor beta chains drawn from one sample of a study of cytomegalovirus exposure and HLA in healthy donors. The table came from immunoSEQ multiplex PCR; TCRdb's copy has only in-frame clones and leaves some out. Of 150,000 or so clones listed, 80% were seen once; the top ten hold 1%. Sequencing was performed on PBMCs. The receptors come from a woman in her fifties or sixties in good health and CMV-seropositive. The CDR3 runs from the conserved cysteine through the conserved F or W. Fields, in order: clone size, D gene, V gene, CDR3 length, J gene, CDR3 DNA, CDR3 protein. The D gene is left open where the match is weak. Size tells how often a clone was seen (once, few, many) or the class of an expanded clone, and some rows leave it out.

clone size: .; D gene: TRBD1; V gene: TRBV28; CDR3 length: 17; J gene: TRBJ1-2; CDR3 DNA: TGTGCCAGCAGTTTCAAGACAGGGGGAGGGTGGTACTATGGCTACACCTTC; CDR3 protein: CASSFKTGGGWYYGYTF
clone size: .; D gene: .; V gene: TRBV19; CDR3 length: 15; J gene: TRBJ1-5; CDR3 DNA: TGTGCCAGTAGTATCCACGCAGGGGGCAATCAGCCCCAGCATTTT; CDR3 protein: CASSIHAGGNQPQHF
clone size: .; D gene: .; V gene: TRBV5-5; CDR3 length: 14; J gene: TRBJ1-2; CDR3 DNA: TGTGCCAGCAGCTTGGTGCGGGCCCCCTATGGCTACACCTTC; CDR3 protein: CASSLVRAPYGYTF
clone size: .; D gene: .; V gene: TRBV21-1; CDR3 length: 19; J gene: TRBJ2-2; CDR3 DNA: TGTGCCAGCAGCAAAGGGACTAGCGGGAGGCCCCTCACACCCGGGGAGCTGTTTTTT; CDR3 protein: CASSKGTSGRPLTPGELFF
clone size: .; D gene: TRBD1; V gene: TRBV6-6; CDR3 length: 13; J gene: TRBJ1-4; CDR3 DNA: TGTGCCATCTCAGGGACAGAACATGAAAAACTGTTTTTT; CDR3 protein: CAISGTEHEKLFF
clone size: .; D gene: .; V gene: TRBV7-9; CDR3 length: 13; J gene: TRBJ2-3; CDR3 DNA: TGTGCCAGCAGTTCCGAGACAGGCATTATACAGTATTTT; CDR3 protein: CASSSETGIIQYF
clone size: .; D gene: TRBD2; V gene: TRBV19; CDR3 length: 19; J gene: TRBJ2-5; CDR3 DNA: TGTGCCAGTAGTCCCACCCGTTCAAGGCTAGCGGGAGATCGAGAGACCCAGTACTTC; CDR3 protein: CASSPTRSRLAGDRETQYF
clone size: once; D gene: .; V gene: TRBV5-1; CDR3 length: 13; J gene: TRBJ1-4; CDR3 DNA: TGCGCCAGCAGCTTGGCCCTGCGGGAAAAACTGTTTTTT; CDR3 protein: CASSLALREKLFF
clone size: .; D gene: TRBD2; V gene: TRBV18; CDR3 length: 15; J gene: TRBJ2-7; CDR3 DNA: TGTGCCAGCTCACCAGTTACTAGCGGGAGCTACGAGCAGTACTTC; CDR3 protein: CASSPVTSGSYEQYF
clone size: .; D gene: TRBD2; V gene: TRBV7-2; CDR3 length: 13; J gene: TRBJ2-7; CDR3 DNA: TGTGCCAGCAGCTTTTCTAGCGGGACCGAGCAGTACTTC; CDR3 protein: CASSFSSGTEQYF
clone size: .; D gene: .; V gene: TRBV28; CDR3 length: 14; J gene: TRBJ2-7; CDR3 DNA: TGTGCCAGCAGTTTACCTCAACAGGTCCACGAGCAGTACTTC; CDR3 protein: CASSLPQQVHEQYF
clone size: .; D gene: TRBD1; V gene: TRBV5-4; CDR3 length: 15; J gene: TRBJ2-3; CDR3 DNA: TGTGCCAGCAGCTTGCAGGGGGCCGTCACAGATACGCAGTATTTT; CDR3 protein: CASSLQGAVTDTQYF
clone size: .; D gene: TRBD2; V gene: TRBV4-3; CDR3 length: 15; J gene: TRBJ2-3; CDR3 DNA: TGCGCCAGCAGCTTAAGACTAGCGGAGACAGATACGCAGTATTTT; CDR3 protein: CASSLRLAETDTQYF
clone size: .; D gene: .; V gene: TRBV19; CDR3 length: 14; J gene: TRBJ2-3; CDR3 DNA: TGTGCCAGTAGTATATTGAGAAGCACAGATACGCAGTATTTT; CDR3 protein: CASSILRSTDTQYF
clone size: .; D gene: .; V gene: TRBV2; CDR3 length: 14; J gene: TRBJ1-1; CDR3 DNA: TGTGCCAGCACACCCTCGCGGCCCAACACTGAAGCTTTCTTT; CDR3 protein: CASTPSRPNTEAFF
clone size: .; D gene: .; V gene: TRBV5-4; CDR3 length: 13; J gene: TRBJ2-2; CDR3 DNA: TGTGCCAGCAGATTCGGTACGGCCGGGGAGCTGTTTTTT; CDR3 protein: CASRFGTAGELFF
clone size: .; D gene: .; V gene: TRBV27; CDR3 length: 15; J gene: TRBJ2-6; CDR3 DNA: TGTGCCGCAGCGTCAGCGAGCTCTGGGGCCAACGTCCTGACTTTC; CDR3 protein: CAAASASSGANVLTF
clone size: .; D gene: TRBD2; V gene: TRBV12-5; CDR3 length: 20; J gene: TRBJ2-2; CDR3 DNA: TGTGCTAGTGGTTTGGGTCGGACTAGCGGGGGGCTACCGAACACCGGGGAGCTGTTTTTT; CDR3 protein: CASGLGRTSGGLPNTGELFF
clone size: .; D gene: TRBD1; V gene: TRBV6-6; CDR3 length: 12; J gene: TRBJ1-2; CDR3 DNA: TGTGCCAGCAGGACAGGGGCCTATGGCTACACCTTC; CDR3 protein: CASRTGAYGYTF
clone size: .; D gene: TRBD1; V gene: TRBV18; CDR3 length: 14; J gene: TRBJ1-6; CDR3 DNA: TGTGCCAGCTCACCGGGACAGGGGTCGTCGGCCCTCCACTTT; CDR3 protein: CASSPGQGSSALHF
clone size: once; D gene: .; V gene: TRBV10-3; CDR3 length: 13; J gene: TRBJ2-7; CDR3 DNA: TGTGCCATCAGTGTGGGGGGGGGCACCGAGCAGTACTTC; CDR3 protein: CAISVGGGTEQYF
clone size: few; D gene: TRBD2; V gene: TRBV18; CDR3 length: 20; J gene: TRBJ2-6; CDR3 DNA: TGTGCCAGCTCTCCCGGGACTAGCGGGGGGCTTTCTCTTCTGGCCAACGTCCTGACTTTC; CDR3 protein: CASSPGTSGGLSLLANVLTF
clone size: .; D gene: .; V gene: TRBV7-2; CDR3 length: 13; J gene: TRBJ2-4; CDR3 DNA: TGTGCCAGCAGCTCACAGAGGGAGGACATTCAGTACTTC; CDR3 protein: CASSSQREDIQYF
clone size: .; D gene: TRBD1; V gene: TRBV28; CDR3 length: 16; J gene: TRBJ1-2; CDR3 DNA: TGTGCCAGCAGTTTAGCACAGGGGACCCATAACTATGGCTACACCTTC; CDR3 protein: CASSLAQGTHNYGYTF
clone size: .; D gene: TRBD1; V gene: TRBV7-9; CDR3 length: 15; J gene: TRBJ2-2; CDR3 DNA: TGTGCCAGCAGCAAACAGGGGTTGAACACCGGGGAGCTGTTTTTT; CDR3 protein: CASSKQGLNTGELFF
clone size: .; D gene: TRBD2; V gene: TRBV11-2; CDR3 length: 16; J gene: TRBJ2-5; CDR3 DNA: TGTGCCAGCAGCCATTGGACTAGCGGACTACCAGAGACCCAGTACTTC; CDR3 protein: CASSHWTSGLPETQYF
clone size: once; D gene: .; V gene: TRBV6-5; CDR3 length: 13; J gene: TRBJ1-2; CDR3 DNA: TGTGCCAGCAGACTGTTAGGGGGCTATGGCTACACCTTC; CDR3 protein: CASRLLGGYGYTF
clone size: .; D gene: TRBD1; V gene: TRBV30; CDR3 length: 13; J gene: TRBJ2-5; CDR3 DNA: TGTGCCTGGACCGGACAGGTCGCAGAGACCCAGTACTTC; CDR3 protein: CAWTGQVAETQYF
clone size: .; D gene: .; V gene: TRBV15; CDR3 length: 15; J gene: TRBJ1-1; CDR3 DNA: TGTGCCACCAGCAGAGTTCAAGGGTGGACATCTGAAGCTTTCTTT; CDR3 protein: CATSRVQGWTSEAFF
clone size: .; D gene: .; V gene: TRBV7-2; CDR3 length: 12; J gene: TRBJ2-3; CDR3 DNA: TGTGCCAGCAGCTTTCTCGGGAACTCGCAGTATTTT; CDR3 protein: CASSFLGNSQYF
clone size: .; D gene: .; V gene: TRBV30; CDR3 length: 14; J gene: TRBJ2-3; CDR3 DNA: TGTGCCTGGAGTGTACGGGTTAGCACAGATACGCAGTATTTT; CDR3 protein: CAWSVRVSTDTQYF
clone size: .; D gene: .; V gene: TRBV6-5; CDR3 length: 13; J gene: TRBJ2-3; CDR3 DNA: TGTGCCAGCACTCCCCCGGGAACAGATACGCAGTATTTT; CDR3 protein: CASTPPGTDTQYF
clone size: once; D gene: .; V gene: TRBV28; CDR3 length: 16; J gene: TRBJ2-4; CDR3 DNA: TGTGCCAGCAGTTTCGGTGGGACACTAGCCAAAAACATTCAGTACTTC; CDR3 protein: CASSFGGTLAKNIQYF
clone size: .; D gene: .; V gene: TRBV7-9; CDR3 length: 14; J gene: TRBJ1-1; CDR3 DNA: TGTGCCAGCAGCTCCTTGACAGGGAACACTGAAGCTTTCTTT; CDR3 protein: CASSSLTGNTEAFF
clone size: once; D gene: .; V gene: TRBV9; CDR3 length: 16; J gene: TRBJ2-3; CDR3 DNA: TGTGCCAGCAGCGTAGGGGTCGGGGTGAGCACAGATACGCAGTATTTT; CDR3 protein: CASSVGVGVSTDTQYF
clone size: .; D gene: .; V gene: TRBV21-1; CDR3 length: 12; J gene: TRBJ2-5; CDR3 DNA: TGTGCCAGACAGGGGCACAAAGAGACCCAGTACTTC; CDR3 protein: CARQGHKETQYF
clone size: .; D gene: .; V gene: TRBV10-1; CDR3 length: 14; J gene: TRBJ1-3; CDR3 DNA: TGCGCCAGCCCGTCCTTAGCAAATGGAAACACCATATATTTT; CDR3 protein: CASPSLANGNTIYF